These 22 T cell receptor beta chains came from one sample sequenced in a study of blood T cell repertoires in COVID-19. Profiled with immunoSEQ multiplex PCR; TCRdb holds only in-frame clones, not every one. The sample records fewer than 60,000 clones, over 70% being singletons. The specimen sequenced was peripheral blood. Receptors were obtained from a man aged 25 to 45 with COVID-19, enrolled during active disease.

J is TRBJ1-2 and V is TRBV28; D gene unclear. The V and J ends lost 3 bases and 8 bases respectively, with 13 bases between them. CDR1 and CDR2 from the germline V gene are MDHEN and SYDVKM. This CDR3 region has 13 residues. CDR3 sequence reads: CASSFGSRGGYTF. In DNA form, the CDR3 reads TGTGCCAGCAGTTTCGGGTCCAGAGGGGGCTACACCTTC.

By share of the sample, this clone is medium-sized. This chain links TRBV6-5 with TRBJ2-7; D unresolved. The CDR3 covers 16 residues. V shed 0 bases and J shed 0 bases, with 12 bases lying between them. The germline CDR1 and CDR2 sequences are MNHEY and SVGAGI. The CDR3 loop is CASSYSNVKSSYEQYF. The CDR3 DNA sequence: TGTGCCAGCAGTTACTCGAATGTCAAGAGCTCCTACGAGCAGTACTTC.

This clone was seen once. The genes are TRBV19 and TRBJ1-1; D gene unclear. Per germline, CDR1 LNHDA and CDR2 SQIVND (reference sequence). This CDR3 is built from 15 residues. The germline V and J ends were trimmed by 9 bases and 4 bases, with 21 bases remaining between them. The CDR3 loop reads CASRPRGISGTEAFF. CDR3 DNA sequence: TGTGCCAGCCGCCCTAGAGGGATAAGCGGCACTGAAGCTTTCTTT.

The gene calls are TRBV2 and TRBJ2-1; 14 bases fit TRBD2. The V gene end was trimmed by 6 bases and the J gene end by 7 bases; junction bases not matched to a gene: 5. The CDR3 runs 15 residues. CDR1 and CDR2 (germline): SNHLY, FYNNEI. CDR3 bases: TGTGCCAGCAGCCCGACTAGCGGGAGGGGGAATGAGCAGTTCTTC. Protein product: CASSPTSGRGNEQFF.

The chain couples TRBV24-1 to TRBJ2-3; 10 bases line up with TRBD1. This CDR3 has 13 residues. V shed 9 bases, J shed 2 bases, and the junction held 1 base outside the gene matches. Germline lookup yields CDR1 KGHDR and CDR2 SFDVKD. The CDR3 spells CATGQGVTDTQYF. The CDR3 DNA reads TGTGCCACCGGACAGGGGGTCACAGATACGCAGTATTTT.

This chain joins TRBV2 and TRBJ2-1; D ambiguous. Germline CDR1 and CDR2: SNHLY and FYNNEI. V was shortened by 8 bases and J by 0 bases, with 14 bases between the two germline ends. The CDR3 consists of 15 residues. Here the CDR3 DNA reads TGTGCCAGCCTCGAGTCCCCCGGCTCCTACAATGAGCAGTTCTTC. Translated, it gives CASLESPGSYNEQFF.

The rearrangement joins TRBV28 to TRBJ2-3, with TRBD2 matching 8 bases. This CDR3 has 17 residues. CDR1 is MDHEN, CDR2 SYDVKM, per germline. Trimming took 3 bases from V and 1 from J; bases not matched to a gene: 9. The DNA for the CDR3 is TGTGCCAGCAGTTTTAGCGGGAATCCGGGACGCACAGATACGCAGTATTTT. Translating it yields CASSFSGNPGRTDTQYF. The whole variable domain, remainder taken from reference TRBV28 and TRBJ2-3, is DVKVTQSSRYLVKRTGEKVFLECVQDMDHENMFWYRQDPGLGLRLIYFSYDVKMKEKGDIPEGYSVSREKKERFSLILESASTNQTSMYLCASSFSGNPGRTDTQYFGPGTRLTVL.

V gene TRBV27 combines with J gene TRBJ2-7; TRBD1 is a possible D gene (6 bases). Germline CDR1 MNHEY, CDR2 SMNVEV (reference sequence). CDR3 length: 14 amino acids. The V end was cut by 6 bases, the J end by 2 bases, with 14 bases between. The CDR3 protein is CASSSYRDAYEQYF. As DNA, the CDR3 is TGTGCCAGCAGCTCCTACAGGGACGCCTACGAGCAGTACTTC.

This chain connects TRBV3-1 (or the pseudogene TRBV3-2) to TRBJ1-5, with D hard to call. Germline V lookup: CDR1 LGHDT, CDR2 YNNKEL (reference sequence). The CDR3 covers 16 residues. Trimming shortened V by 4 bases and J by 4 bases, and 17 bases separated the two germline ends. The CDR3 DNA follows: TGTGCCAGCAGCCTTTTTTATTCGCCGGGGAATCAGCCCCAGCATTTT. It translates to CASSLFYSPGNQPQHF.

The J gene is TRBJ1-6, the V gene TRBV5-6; 7 nucleotides match TRBD1. CDR3 length: 15 amino acids. V lost 4 bases, J lost 5 bases, and 6 bases stayed unmatched. CDR1 SGHDT and CDR2 YYEEEE come from the germline V gene. The CDR3 DNA follows: TGTGCCAGCAGCCTCGGACAGGTCAATAATTCACCCCTCCACTTT. Its translation: CASSLGQVNNSPLHF. Using reference TRBV5-6 and TRBJ1-6 for the parts outside the CDR3, the full variable domain is DAGVTQSPTHLIKTRGQQVTLRCSPKSGHDTVSWYQQALGQGPQFIFQYYEEEERQRGNFPDRFSGHQFPNYSSELNVNALLLGDSALYLCASSLGQVNNSPLHFGNGTRLTVT.

This clone is deemed large (0.1 to 1%). The rearrangement links TRBV2 to TRBJ2-7; D is uncertain. This CDR3 is 13 amino acids long. V was trimmed by 8 bases and J by 4 bases, leaving 15 bases between them. Germline CDR1 SNHLY, CDR2 FYNNEI. The CDR3 DNA reads as TGTGCCAGCGGCGGTTGGCAGAAGTACGAGCAGTACTTC. This sequence encodes CASGGWQKYEQYF.

The chain links TRBV3-1 (or the pseudogene TRBV3-2) to TRBJ1-2; TRBD1 matches at 9 bases. CDR3 length: 13 residues. Germline-derived CDR1 and CDR2 are LGHDT and YNNKEL (reference sequence). V lost 1 base, J lost 8 bases, and 2 bases stayed unmatched. The CDR3 DNA is TGTGCCAGCAGCCAAGGACAGGGGGAGGGCTACACCTTC. It encodes CASSQGQGEGYTF.

The CDR3 nucleotides are TGTGCCAGCAGCCCGGGACAGATCAACACCGGGGAGCTGTTTTTT. This codes for CASSPGQINTGELFF. The chain is built from TRBV28 and TRBJ2-2; TRBD1 matches 7 bases. The junction had 6 bases not matched to a gene; V was cut back by 6 bases and J by 2 bases. Germline V gene sequence: CDR1 MDHEN, CDR2 SYDVKM. The CDR3 contains 15 residues.

The J gene is TRBJ1-5, the V gene TRBV6-6, with D possibly being TRBD1 (6 bases). This CDR3 has 14 residues. From germline, CDR1 is MNHNY and CDR2 SVGAGI (reference sequence). Trimming pared 6 bases from V and 4 bases from J, leaving 13 bases between. CDR3: CASSLRTANQPQHF. The CDR3, as DNA: TGTGCCAGCAGCCTCCGGACAGCAAATCAGCCCCAGCATTTT.

The chain is built from TRBV6-2 or TRBV6-3 and TRBJ1-5, with 7 nucleotides matching TRBD1. CDR1 is MNHEY and CDR2 is SVGEGT in the germline V gene. V shed 5 bases, J shed 2 bases, and the junction held 15 bases outside the gene matches. This CDR3 has 18 residues. This CDR3 is CASSTRQGQGLGNQPQHF. CDR3 in DNA: TGTGCCAGCAGTACCCGACAGGGCCAAGGGCTGGGCAATCAGCCCCAGCATTTT.

The chain recombines TRBV27 with TRBJ1-1, with D perhaps TRBD1 (5 bases). Trimming left V 1 base short and J 1 base short, with 10 bases between. CDR1 and CDR2 (germline): MNHEY, SMNVEV (reference sequence). The CDR3 totals 15 residues. The CDR3 loop reads CASSLLPGKNTEAFF. In DNA, the CDR3 is TGTGCCAGCAGTTTATTGCCAGGGAAGAACACTGAAGCTTTCTTT.

This sequence joins TRBV7-3 and TRBJ2-7, with 7 bases identical to TRBD2. CDR1 SGHTA and CDR2 FQGTGA come from the germline V gene. Trimming removed 5 bases from V and 1 base from J; junction bases left unmatched: 8. The CDR3 spans 15 residues. In DNA form, the CDR3 reads TGTGCCAGCAGCCCGACTAGCAGCCTATCCTACGAGCAGTACTTC. Translated: CASSPTSSLSYEQYF.

This sequence joins TRBV7-3 and TRBJ2-7; unclear D gene. V was pared by 3 bases and J by 6 bases, with 12 bases between. Germline V gene lookup returns CDR1 SGHTA and CDR2 FQGTGA. This CDR3 has 13 amino acids. The CDR3 region is CASSLAEQTEQYF. Written as DNA, the CDR3 is TGTGCCAGCAGCTTGGCCGAACAGACCGAGCAGTACTTC. Supplemented by reference TRBV7-3 and TRBJ2-7, the full variable domain reads GAGVSQTPSNKVTEKGKYVELRCDPISGHTALYWYRQSLGQGPEFLIYFQGTGAADDSGLPNDRFFAVRPEGSVSTLKIQRTERGDSAVYLCASSLAEQTEQYFGPGTRLTVT.

V gene TRBV6-5 combines with J gene TRBJ2-7; D not certain. Trimming shortened V by 2 bases and J by 5 bases, and 13 bases separated the two germline ends. Germline values: CDR1 MNHEY, CDR2 SVGAGI. This CDR3 is built from 14 residues. This CDR3 reads CASSYLDRVDEQYF. The CDR3 nucleotides are TGTGCCAGCAGTTACCTCGACCGGGTAGACGAGCAGTACTTC.

This chain joins TRBV6-5 and TRBJ1-5; unclear D gene. V lost 9 bases and J lost 7, with 16 bases in between. There are 13 residues in the CDR3. The germline CDR1 and CDR2 sequences are MNHEY and SVGAGI. This CDR3 reads CASKALSGQPQHF. The CDR3, as DNA: TGTGCCAGTAAGGCCCTTTCGGGGCAGCCCCAGCATTTT.

The chain is built from TRBV28 and TRBJ1-5; 8 positions agree with TRBD1. V trimming: 6 bases; J trimming: 3 bases; junction bases outside the gene matches: 4. This CDR3 spans 14 amino acids. Germline CDR1 MDHEN, CDR2 SYDVKM. CDR3: CASRGTGFNQPQHF. The DNA for the CDR3 is TGTGCCAGCAGGGGGACAGGATTCAATCAGCCCCAGCATTTT.

This chain joins TRBV2 and TRBJ2-4; 10 bases are a match to TRBD1. The CDR3 spans 15 residues. Germline trimming cut 7 bases from V and 3 bases from J; bases unmatched to any gene: 6. CDR1 is SNHLY, CDR2 FYNNEI, per germline. Here the CDR3 reads CASNPTGGVKNIQYF. CDR3 sequence (DNA): TGTGCCAGCAACCCGACAGGGGGCGTCAAAAACATTCAGTACTTC.